This entry lists 25 T cell receptor beta chains sequenced from one sample in a study of cytomegalovirus exposure and HLA in healthy donors. The PCR employed 60 Vbeta primers together with 13 Jbeta primers. The protocol was immunoSEQ multiplex PCR, while the TCRdb copy is restricted to in-frame clones and leaves out a portion. The profile shows approximately 140,000 clones, about 80% of them singletons. The sample consisted of PBMCs. These receptors all stem from a woman aged 40-49 years in good health and CMV-seronegative.

The rearrangement uses TRBV7-8 and TRBJ2-5, with 7 bases fitting TRBD2. The end of the DNA aligns better with TRBJ2-7, so the J call may be wrong. The CDR3 has 14 residues. The germline CDR1 and CDR2 sequences are SGHVS and FQNEAQ. CDR3 protein: CASSYHGGSYEQYF. CDR3 DNA: TGTGCCAGCAGCTACCACGGGGGGTCCTACGAGCAGTACTTC.

This clone came up a few times. The V and J genes are TRBV15 and TRBJ2-7; D is ambiguous. The CDR3 covers 15 residues. From germline, CDR1 is LNHNV and CDR2 YYDKDF (reference sequence). Deletions cut 11 bases from V and 4 bases from J, with 24 bases between. This chain's CDR3 is CASFFKQKAAYEQYF. The DNA for the CDR3 is TGTGCCTCTTTTTTCAAGCAGAAGGCGGCATACGAGCAGTACTTC.

The chain couples TRBV7-2 to TRBJ1-2; 7 nucleotides match TRBD1. Germline-derived CDR1 and CDR2 are SGHTA and FQGNSA. The CDR3 consists of 14 residues. The V gene end was trimmed by 2 bases and the J gene end by 4 bases; junction bases not matched to a gene: 4. The CDR3 region has the DNA TGTGCCAGCAGCTTACCAGGGGGATTCTATGGCTACACCTTC. Protein product: CASSLPGGFYGYTF.

This sequence joins TRBV10-3 and TRBJ1-1, with D tentatively TRBD1 (5 bases). The CDR3 runs to 14 residues. V lost 5 bases and J 2 bases, leaving 12 bases between the germline ends. Germline V gives CDR1 ENHRY, CDR2 SYGVKD. CDR3 amino acids: CAISLGGGNTEAFF. The CDR3 DNA sequence: TGTGCCATCAGTTTGGGGGGGGGTAACACTGAAGCTTTCTTT.

This chain links TRBV10-3 with TRBJ2-2; 11 bases match TRBD1. The CDR3 length is 14 residues. CDR1 ENHRY and CDR2 SYGVKD come from the germline V gene. DNA of the CDR3: TGTGCATTCGGGACAGGGGGTAGGTCCGGGGAGCTGTTTTTT. This encodes CAFGTGGRSGELFF.

The V and J genes are TRBV19 and TRBJ1-2; 7 bases are a match to TRBD1. After removal of 5 bases from V and 4 bases from J, the junction contained 4 bases not matched to a gene. Germline assignment: CDR1 LNHDA and CDR2 SQIVND (reference sequence). The CDR3 is made up of 13 amino acids. DNA of the CDR3: TGTGCCAGTAGTTCCACAGGGGCCTATGGCTACACCTTC. This encodes CASSSTGAYGYTF.

The chain links TRBV10-1 to TRBJ1-4; perhaps TRBD1 as D (6 bases). The CDR3 consists of 14 residues. Germline loops: CDR1 WNHNN, CDR2 SYGVQD (reference sequence). Trimming removed 6 bases from V and 8 bases from J, with 16 bases in between. CDR3 DNA sequence: TGCGCCAGCAGAGAACAGGGAATCGAGGAAAAACTGTTTTTT. It is translated as CASREQGIEEKLFF.

This clone was detected only a few times. V usage is TRBV6-1 and J usage is TRBJ1-6; possible D gene TRBD1, 5 bases. V was pared by 6 bases and J by 3 bases, with 12 bases between. Germline CDR1 and CDR2: MNHNS and SASEGT. CDR3 length equals 15 residues. The CDR3 DNA reads TGTGCCAGCAGGGACACAGTCCTCTATAATTCACCCCTCCACTTT. Its protein product is CASRDTVLYNSPLHF.

Comment on this clone: A junction boundary mismatches the germline segment, possibly from a read error. The chain combines TRBV2 with TRBJ2-1; 11 nucleotides match TRBD2. The CDR3 is 14 amino acids. The germline V gene encodes CDR1 SNHLY and CDR2 FYNNEI. Written as DNA, the CDR3 is TGTGCCAGCATGTGGGGTAGCGGGGGGGTTTTAGGGCTCTTC. Protein sequence: CASMWGSGGVLGLF.

This clone has just a few counts. V usage is TRBV29-1 and J usage is TRBJ1-2, with a tentative D call TRBD1 (5 bases). Trimming pared 3 bases from V and 5 bases from J, leaving 25 bases between. CDR1 is SQVTM, CDR2 ANQGSEA, per germline. The CDR3 runs to 17 residues. CDR3 sequence (DNA): TGCAGCGTTGAGCTCCAGTTTCAGGGTCCCCCTGGGTATGGCTACACCTTC. Its translation is CSVELQFQGPPGYGYTF.

The V gene is TRBV7-9, the J gene TRBJ1-3; D is undetermined. Looked up from germline, CDR1 is SEHNR and CDR2 is FQNEAQ (reference sequence). This CDR3 has 16 residues. Trimming removed 4 bases at V and 2 bases at J, with 15 bases between. CDR3 in amino acids: CASSSPPAAPGNTIYF. The CDR3 nucleotides read TGTGCCAGCAGCTCCCCTCCTGCGGCTCCTGGAAACACCATATATTTT.

The chain links TRBV27 to TRBJ1-6, with a possible D match to TRBD1 (6 bases). CDR1 MNHEY and CDR2 SMNVEV come from the germline V gene (reference sequence). The CDR3 runs to 14 residues. Deletions cut 2 bases from V and 7 bases from J, with 9 bases between. This CDR3 reads CASSLVTGNSPLHF. The DNA of the CDR3 is TGTGCCAGCAGTTTAGTCACAGGGAATTCACCCCTCCACTTT.

This chain joins TRBV5-4 and TRBJ2-1, with D perhaps TRBD1 (5 bases). V lost 4 bases and J lost 10, with 18 bases in between. Germline CDR1 reads SGHNT; CDR2 reads YYREEE (reference sequence). This CDR3 is 14 amino acids long. The CDR3 coding sequence is TGTGCCAGCAGCCCTTACAGGTCGGGTGAGGAGCAGTTCTTC. It encodes CASSPYRSGEEQFF. Full variable domain (missing parts from reference TRBV5-4 and TRBJ2-1): ETGVTQSPTHLIKTRGQQVTLRCSSQSGHNTVSWYQQALGQGPQFIFQYYREEENGRGNFPPRFSGLQFPNYSSELNVNALELDDSALYLCASSPYRSGEEQFFGPGTRLTVL.

The chain couples TRBV5-1 to TRBJ2-5, with D uncertain. This CDR3 is built from 10 residues. V was pared by 4 bases and J by 8 bases, with 6 bases between. Germline assignment: CDR1 SGHRS and CDR2 YFSETQ. CDR3 protein: CASSPRTQYF. In DNA, the CDR3 is TGCGCCAGCAGCCCCCGTACCCAGTACTTC. Based on the CDR3 plus reference TRBV5-1 and TRBJ2-5, the full variable domain is KAGVTQTPRYLIKTRGQQVTLSCSPISGHRSVSWYQQTPGQGLQFLFEYFSETQRNKGNFPGRFSGRQFSNSRSEMNVSTLELGDSALYLCASSPRTQYFGPGTRLLVL.

The chain couples TRBV4-3 to TRBJ1-2; tentatively, D is TRBD1 (5 bases). Trimming stripped 0 bases from V and 6 bases from J, with 17 bases between. The CDR3 loop spans 16 amino acids. Germline values: CDR1 LGHNA, CDR2 YSLEER. The CDR3 DNA reads TGCGCCAGCAGCCAAGACGGGGCGGGGAATTGGGATGGCTACACCTTC. This codes for CASSQDGAGNWDGYTF.

The chain is built from TRBV7-3 and TRBJ2-6, with 7 bases aligning to TRBD2. V lost 1 base, J lost 1 base, and 1 base stayed unmatched. Germline assignment: CDR1 SGHTA and CDR2 FQGTGA. This CDR3 contains 16 residues. The CDR3 loop reads CASSLMGGSGANVLTF. The CDR3 DNA reads TGTGCCAGCAGCTTAATGGGAGGGTCTGGGGCCAACGTCCTGACTTTC.

The rearrangement joins TRBV9 to TRBJ2-7, with a weak D call TRBD1 (6 bases). This CDR3 is 14 amino acids long. Germline lookup yields CDR1 SGDLS and CDR2 YYNGEE. Trimming pared 0 bases from V and 6 bases from J, leaving 13 bases between. The CDR3 coding sequence is TGTGCCAGCAGCGTAGAACAGGGATCCCGCGAGCAGTACTTC. Protein: CASSVEQGSREQYF. The full variable domain, with the rest looked up from reference TRBV9 and TRBJ2-7, is DSGVTQTPKHLITATGQRVTLRCSPRSGDLSVYWYQQSLDQGLQFLIQYYNGEERAKGNILERFSAQQFPDLHSELNLSSLELGDSALYFCASSVEQGSREQYFGPGTRLTVT.

The chain carries TRBV4-1 and TRBJ2-5; possible D gene TRBD2, 6 bases. Germline values: CDR1 MGHRA, CDR2 YSYEKL. CDR3 length equals 14 residues. V was shortened by 4 bases and J by 3 bases, with 12 bases between the two germline ends. The CDR3 here is CASSPGGLEETQYF. The CDR3 DNA reads TGCGCCAGCAGCCCCGGGGGACTCGAAGAGACCCAGTACTTC.

The chain joins TRBV10-3 to TRBJ2-2; 10 nucleotides agree with TRBD2. CDR3 length: 15 residues. Germline CDR1 reads ENHRY; CDR2 reads SYGVKD. V was clipped by 6 bases and J by 1 base; unmatched bases: 2. The CDR3 DNA follows: TGTGCCATCAGAGCTAGCGGGGGGAACACCGGGGAGCTGTTTTTT. It yields the protein CAIRASGGNTGELFF.

CDR3 nucleotides: TGTGCCAGCAGCGTAGAGGGGGGGCCTCCGGGCTACGAGCAGTACTTC. Translation gives CASSVEGGPPGYEQYF. This chain uses TRBV9 with TRBJ2-7, with a tentative D call TRBD2 (7 bases). CDR1 is SGDLS and CDR2 is YYNGEE in the germline V gene. The CDR3 totals 16 residues. V was cut by 0 bases and J by 3 bases, with 16 bases left in between. Looking up the rest from reference TRBV9 and TRBJ2-7 gives the full variable domain: DSGVTQTPKHLITATGQRVTLRCSPRSGDLSVYWYQQSLDQGLQFLIQYYNGEERAKGNILERFSAQQFPDLHSELNLSSLELGDSALYFCASSVEGGPPGYEQYFGPGTRLTVT.

This rearrangement joins TRBV5-5 to TRBJ2-7, with TRBD1 identical over 7 bases. The germline V gene encodes CDR1 SGHKS and CDR2 YYEKEE (reference sequence). CDR3 length: 15 residues. J was trimmed by 3 bases and V by 3 bases; bases with no gene match: 9. The CDR3 spells CASSSTDRVVYEQYF. The CDR3 coding sequence is TGTGCCAGCAGCTCGACCGACAGGGTGGTCTACGAGCAGTACTTC.

The CDR3 coding sequence is TGTGCCAGCAGCGCCGGGACAGGGGTTTACGAGCAGTACTTC. As protein: CASSAGTGVYEQYF. V gene TRBV9 combines with J gene TRBJ2-7, with 10 bases that match TRBD1. Trimming at V came to 3 bases and at J to 4 bases, leaving 4 bases not matched to a gene. The germline V gene encodes CDR1 SGDLS and CDR2 YYNGEE. The CDR3 runs 14 residues.

The count of this clone is one. CDR3 amino acids: CASSRPGGENTIYF. CDR3 DNA: TGTGCCAGCAGCCGCCCCGGAGGGGAAAACACCATATATTTT. V gene TRBV5-4 combines with J gene TRBJ1-3; possible D gene TRBD1, 5 bases. V was clipped by 4 bases and J by 6 bases, with 14 bases between them. CDR3 length: 14 residues. Germline V gene sequence: CDR1 SGHNT, CDR2 YYREEE (reference sequence).

The CDR3 DNA reads as TGTGCCAGTAAGGCGGGACTCTCCAATGAGCAGTTCTTC. Translating gives CASKAGLSNEQFF. The chain employs TRBV19 and TRBJ2-1; TRBD2 might be the D (6 bases). The V gene's germline CDR1 is LNHDA and CDR2 SQIVND (reference sequence). V lost 7 bases to trimming and J lost 6 bases, with 13 bases between them. This CDR3 region has 13 residues.

This clone was counted a single time. This sequence joins TRBV5-1 and TRBJ1-2; TRBD1 matches 8 bases. Germline V gives CDR1 SGHRS, CDR2 YFSETQ. The CDR3 contains 13 residues. The V and J ends lost 4 bases and 3 bases, in that order; junction bases with no gene match: 2. The CDR3 spells CASSTDRDYGYTF. CDR3 bases: TGCGCCAGCAGCACGGACAGGGACTATGGCTACACCTTC. The full variable domain, its missing parts supplied by reference TRBV5-1 and TRBJ1-2, is KAGVTQTPRYLIKTRGQQVTLSCSPISGHRSVSWYQQTPGQGLQFLFEYFSETQRNKGNFPGRFSGRQFSNSRSEMNVSTLELGDSALYLCASSTDRDYGYTFGSGTRLTVV.